This TCR beta chain was identified during a study of graft-versus-host responses after intestinal transplantation (dated by TCRdb to the early 2020s). With regard to the full study: The transplants that recipients got were multivisceral, liver-intestinal, or isolated intestinal. Alloreactive clones were identified by sequencing pre-transplant mixed lymphocyte reaction products and comparing them with unstimulated pre-transplant donor and recipient T cells. Instead of going to the commercial service, samples from a few later patients were sequenced in-house on an Illumina MiSeq and processed with MiXCR. Of the 20 to 25 intestinal transplant recipients enrolled in the cohort, one of whom was a retransplant, a few patients without pretransplant specimens were excluded. All recipients received anti-thymocyte globulin induction followed by maintenance tacrolimus and steroids for approximately 3 years. A peak of at least 4% donor T cells among recipient peripheral blood mononuclear cells was the definition used for donor T cell macrochimerism. Bulk TCR-beta CDR3 sequencing was used to track graft-versus-host and host-versus-graft alloreactive T cell clones in the graft, circulation and bone marrow after intestinal transplantation.

Broad study findings and their caveats: GvH clones were detected in recipient bone marrow, and some appeared earlier in ileal mucosa or blood, consistent with an intestinal mucosal origin. Early after transplant, peak levels of circulating GvH clones were associated with declines in HvG clones. Conclusions were limited by the relatively low number and heterogeneity of intestinal transplant patients. In patients with donor T cell macrochimerism, the allografts had high GvH to HvG T cell clonal ratios.

The method was the immunoSEQ multiplex PCR assay. For most patients, high-throughput TCR-beta CDR3 sequencing of genomic DNA was performed by Adaptive Biotechnologies. As for the authors' bioinformatics: Adaptive's ImmunoSEQ software supplied the TCR sequencing data for around 19 patients, while MiXCR and VDJtools were used to process a few other patients. CDR3 nucleotide sequences shared between donor and recipient were removed because their origin could not be assigned. Alloreactive clones required at least 2-fold expansion over unstimulated cells and minimum CFSE-low frequency of 0.002% (template counts) or 0.001% (read counts). Clones were considered mappable if detected in sequenced pre-transplant spleen, lymph node, or MLR CFSE-low populations of the donor or recipient. The cumulative frequency of alloreactive clones was calculated as a percentage of all sequences, weighted by copy number. Held by TCRdb, this immuneACCESS table contains in-frame sequences only and omits some clones. Under half of the omission traces to an unresolved V gene where checked; the cause of the rest is unknown. V and J calls and clone size follow that table, whereas D and trimming were derived from the DNA. This sample lists tens of thousands of clones; about 87% were detected once. The leading ten clones occupy roughly 1.5% of the sample.

Regarding this clone: What antigen it recognizes has not been identified. Base-call qualities are not available, and no considerably larger clone is one nucleotide away.

Blood samples were collected up to 4 times in the first month after transplant and then at least monthly when available. Ends trimmed: V by 8 bases, J by 8 bases; bases unmatched to a gene: 13. Spanning cysteine to phenylalanine, the CDR3 consists of 15 amino acids. Only the CDR3 portion is preserved as DNA: 45 bases, with reading frame beginning at the first base. For CDR1 and CDR2, the germline V gene (reference sequence) lists LNHDA and SQIVND. This receptor was taken from a human patient who received an intestinal transplant, so some T cells may come from the graft donor. The V gene is TRBV19 and the J gene is TRBJ1-2; 11 bases in between match TRBD1. The source was PBMCs, collected 26 days after transplant. The base sequence is TGTGCCAGTCGAACCGGGACAGGGGGGGACGAAGGCTACACCTTC. Its protein product is CASRTGTGGDEGYTF.